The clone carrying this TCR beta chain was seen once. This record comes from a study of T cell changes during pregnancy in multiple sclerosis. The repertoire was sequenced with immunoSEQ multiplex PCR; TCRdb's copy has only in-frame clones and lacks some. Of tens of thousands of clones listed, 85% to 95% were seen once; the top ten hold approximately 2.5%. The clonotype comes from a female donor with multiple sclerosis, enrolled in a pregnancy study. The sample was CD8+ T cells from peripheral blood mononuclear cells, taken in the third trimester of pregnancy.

Here the CDR3 reads CASSEDPRGRWVTQYF. The CDR3 DNA reads as TGTGCCAGCAGTGAAGACCCCAGGGGGCGGTGGGTTACGCAGTATTTT. V usage is TRBV2 and J usage is TRBJ2-3; 8 bases match TRBD1. After removal of 1 base from V and 8 bases from J, the junction contained 11 bases not matched to a gene. The CDR3 sequence is 16 residues long. Germline V gene sequence: CDR1 SNHLY, CDR2 FYNNEI.